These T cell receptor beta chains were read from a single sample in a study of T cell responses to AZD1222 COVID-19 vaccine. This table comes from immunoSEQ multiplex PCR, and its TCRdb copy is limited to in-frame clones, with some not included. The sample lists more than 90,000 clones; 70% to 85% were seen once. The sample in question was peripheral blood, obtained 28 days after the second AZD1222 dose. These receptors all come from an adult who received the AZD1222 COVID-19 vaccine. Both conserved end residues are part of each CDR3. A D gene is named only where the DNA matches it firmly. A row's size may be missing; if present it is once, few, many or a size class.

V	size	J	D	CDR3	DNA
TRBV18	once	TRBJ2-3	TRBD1	CASSPPDRGKDTQYF	TGTGCCAGCTCACCACCGGACAGGGGGAAAGATACGCAGTATTTT
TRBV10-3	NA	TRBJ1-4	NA	CAIGGGVNEKLFF	TGTGCCATCGGGGGCGGAGTTAATGAAAAACTGTTTTTT
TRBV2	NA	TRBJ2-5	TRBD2	CASSELAGGEGTQYF	TGTGCCAGCAGTGAACTAGCGGGGGGGGAAGGGACCCAGTACTTC
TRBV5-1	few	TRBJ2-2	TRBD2	CASSLVPSGGSNTGELFF	TGCGCCAGCAGCTTGGTGCCTAGCGGGGGGTCGAACACCGGGGAGCTGTTTTTT
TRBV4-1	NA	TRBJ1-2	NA	CASSQLIPNYGYTF	TGCGCCAGCAGCCAACTCATCCCTAACTATGGCTACACCTTC
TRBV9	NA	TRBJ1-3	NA	CASSVGDRGRGNTIYF	TGTGCCAGCAGCGTAGGGGATAGGGGTAGGGGAAACACCATATATTTT
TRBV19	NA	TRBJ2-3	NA	CASKGGLNPITDTQYF	TGTGCCAGTAAAGGGGGGCTAAACCCAATCACAGATACGCAGTATTTT
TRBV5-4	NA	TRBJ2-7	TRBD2	CASSARTSGSHYEQYF	TGTGCCAGCAGCGCTCGGACTAGCGGGAGTCATTACGAGCAGTACTTC
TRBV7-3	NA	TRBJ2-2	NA	CASSRTVNTGELFF	TGTGCCAGCAGCCGAACCGTGAACACCGGGGAGCTGTTTTTT
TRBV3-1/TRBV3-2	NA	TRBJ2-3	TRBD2	CASSLSSGGPKIGYF	TGTGCCAGCAGCCTAAGTAGCGGGGGGCCTAAAATAGGGTATTTT
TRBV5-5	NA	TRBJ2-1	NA	CASSSPWGVYNEQFF	TGTGCCAGCAGCTCCCCGTGGGGGGTCTACAATGAGCAGTTCTTC
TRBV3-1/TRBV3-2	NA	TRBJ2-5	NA	CASSQIRETQYF	TGTGCCAGCAGCCAGATCAGGGAGACCCAGTACTTC
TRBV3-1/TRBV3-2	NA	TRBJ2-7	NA	CASSQDTTPGEQYF	TGTGCCAGCAGCCAAGATACGACGCCGGGGGAGCAGTACTTC
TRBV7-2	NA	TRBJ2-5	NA	CASSLSGLGETQYF	TGTGCCAGCAGCCTCTCTGGCCTCGGGGAGACCCAGTACTTC
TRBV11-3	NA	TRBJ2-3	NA	CASSRGAGLRTDTQYF	TGTGCCAGCAGCCGGGGGGCGGGACTTCGCACAGATACGCAGTATTTT
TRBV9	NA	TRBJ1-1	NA	CASSASPWWDTEAFF	TGTGCCAGCAGTGCTTCCCCCTGGTGGGACACTGAAGCTTTCTTT
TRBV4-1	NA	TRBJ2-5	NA	CASSQDPYRGQETQYF	TGCGCCAGCAGCCAAGACCCCTACCGGGGCCAAGAGACCCAGTACTTC
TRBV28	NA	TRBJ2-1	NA	CASRQAYSYNEQFF	TGTGCCAGCCGCCAGGCTTACTCCTACAATGAGCAGTTCTTC
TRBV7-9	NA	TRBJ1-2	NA	CASSQLGVGGDYGYTF	TGTGCCAGCAGCCAACTTGGGGTAGGGGGTGACTATGGCTACACCTTC
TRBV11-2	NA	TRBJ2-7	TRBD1	CASSRGRLGQDSYEQYF	TGTGCCAGCAGCCGAGGCCGCCTGGGACAGGACTCCTACGAGCAGTACTTC
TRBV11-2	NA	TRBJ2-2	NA	CASSLPPTQINTGELFF	TGTGCCAGCAGCCTGCCACCTACGCAGATTAACACCGGGGAGCTGTTTTTT
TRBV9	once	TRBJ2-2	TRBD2	CARRGGAGRNTGELFF	TGTGCCCGCCGCGGGGGGGCGGGGCGGAACACCGGGGAGCTGTTTTTT
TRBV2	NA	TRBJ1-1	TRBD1	CASSAEDRGNTEAFF	TGTGCCAGCAGCGCAGAAGACAGGGGGAACACTGAAGCTTTCTTT
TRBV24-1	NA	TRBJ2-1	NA	CATSPSNVRGAPGNNEQFF	TGTGCCACCAGTCCTTCCAACGTTAGAGGGGCCCCGGGAAACAATGAGCAGTTCTTC
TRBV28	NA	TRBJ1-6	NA	CASTFGALFSPLHF	TGTGCCAGCACCTTTGGAGCCCTCTTTTCACCCCTCCACTTT
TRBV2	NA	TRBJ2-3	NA	CASSEDPGLTDTQYF	TGTGCCAGCAGTGAGGATCCGGGCCTAACAGATACGCAGTATTTT
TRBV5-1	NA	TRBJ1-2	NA	CASGDWAYGYTF	TGCGCCTCGGGGGACTGGGCCTATGGCTACACCTTC
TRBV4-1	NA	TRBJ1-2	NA	CASSQGYAGQYGYTF	TGCGCCAGCAGCCAAGGGTACGCCGGGCAGTATGGCTACACCTTC
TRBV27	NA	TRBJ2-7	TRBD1	CASRLVPGTDTSFYEQYF	TGTGCCAGCAGACTCGTCCCCGGGACAGACACTTCTTTCTACGAGCAGTACTTC
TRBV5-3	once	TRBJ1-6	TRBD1	CARSFDRGYVLISSYNSPLHF	TGTGCCAGAAGCTTCGACAGGGGCTATGTCCTGATAAGCTCCTATAATTCACCCCTCCACTTT
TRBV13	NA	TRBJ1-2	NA	CASASGRPPRNGYTF	TGTGCCTCAGCGTCGGGCAGGCCGCCGCGGAACGGCTACACCTTC
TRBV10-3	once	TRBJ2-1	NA	CAIQVFNEQFF	TGTGCCATCCAAGTGTTCAATGAGCAGTTCTTC
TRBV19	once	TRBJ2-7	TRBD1	CASSINWGQVPYEQYF	TGTGCCAGTAGTATTAATTGGGGACAGGTGCCCTACGAGCAGTACTTC
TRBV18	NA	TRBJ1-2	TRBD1	CASSPRDRALYGYTF	TGTGCCAGCTCACCACGGGACAGGGCGCTCTATGGCTACACCTTC
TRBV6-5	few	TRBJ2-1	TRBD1	CASSRTGQNNEQFF	TGTGCCAGCAGTCGGACAGGCCAAAACAATGAGCAGTTCTTC
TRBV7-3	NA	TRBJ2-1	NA	CASSSLGAVANEQFF	TGTGCCAGCAGCTCACTCGGGGCTGTAGCGAATGAGCAGTTCTTC
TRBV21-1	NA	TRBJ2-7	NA	CASSFGGLAGAQGEQYF	TGTGCCAGCAGCTTTGGGGGACTAGCGGGAGCTCAGGGCGAGCAGTACTTC
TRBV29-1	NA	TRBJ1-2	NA	CSVESGGAWYGYTF	TGCAGCGTTGAATCGGGGGGCGCTTGGTATGGCTACACCTTC
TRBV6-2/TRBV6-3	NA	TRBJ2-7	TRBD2	CASSYSGGLAGSHEQYF	TGTGCCAGCAGTTACTCCGGAGGACTAGCGGGATCGCACGAGCAGTACTTC
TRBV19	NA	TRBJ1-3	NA	CASSYGPPDASGNTIYF	TGTGCCAGTAGTTACGGCCCACCCGACGCCTCTGGAAACACCATATATTTT
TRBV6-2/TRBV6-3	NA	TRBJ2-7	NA	CASSYSISYEQYF	TGTGCCAGCAGTTACTCGATTTCTTACGAGCAGTACTTC
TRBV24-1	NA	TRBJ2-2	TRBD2	CATSDPGLAGSVTGELFF	TGTGCCACCAGTGACCCGGGACTAGCGGGGTCGGTTACCGGGGAGCTGTTTTTT
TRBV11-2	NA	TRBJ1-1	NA	CASSLRDTEAFF	TGTGCCAGCAGCTTAAGGGACACTGAAGCTTTCTTT
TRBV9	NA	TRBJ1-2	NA	CASSASLLGYTF	TGTGCCAGCAGCGCTTCTCTATTAGGCTACACCTTC
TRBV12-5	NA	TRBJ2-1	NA	CASARWSSYNDQFF	TGTGCTAGTGCAAGATGGAGCTCCTACAATGATCAGTTCTTC
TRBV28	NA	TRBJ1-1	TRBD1	CASRFTILDRGTNTEAFF	TGTGCCAGCAGATTTACTATCCTGGACAGGGGCACGAACACTGAAGCTTTCTTT
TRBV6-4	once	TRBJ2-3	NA	CASSDSAQGLDTQYF	TGTGCCAGCAGTGACTCGGCCCAGGGGCTAGATACGCAGTATTTT
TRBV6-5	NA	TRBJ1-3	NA	CASTDTMKPGNTIYF	TGTGCCAGCACCGATACAATGAAACCTGGAAACACCATATATTTT
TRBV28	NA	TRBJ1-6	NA	CASSLASDDNSPLHF	TGTGCCAGCAGTTTAGCCAGCGACGATAATTCACCCCTCCACTTT
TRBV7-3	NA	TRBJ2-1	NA	CASSLNNEQFF	TGTGCCAGCAGCTTAAATAATGAGCAGTTCTTC
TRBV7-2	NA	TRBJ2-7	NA	CASSLAYYEQYF	TGTGCCAGCAGCTTAGCTTACTACGAGCAGTACTTC
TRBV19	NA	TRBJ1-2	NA	CASSTDYRDGYTF	TGTGCCAGTAGTACCGATTACAGGGACGGCTACACCTTC
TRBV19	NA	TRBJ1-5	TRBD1	CASGRDRDQPQHF	TGTGCCAGCGGCCGGGACAGAGATCAGCCCCAGCATTTT
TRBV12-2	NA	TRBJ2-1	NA	CASRSTRGTSGQTQFF	TGTGCAAGTCGCTCGACCAGGGGCACTAGCGGACAGACACAGTTCTTC
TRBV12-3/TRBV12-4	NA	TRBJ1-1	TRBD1	CASTLQGAQAFF	TGTGCCAGCACCCTACAGGGGGCCCAAGCTTTCTTT
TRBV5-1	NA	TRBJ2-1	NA	CASSLSHSAEQFF	TGCGCCAGCAGCTTGTCTCACTCGGCGGAGCAGTTCTTC
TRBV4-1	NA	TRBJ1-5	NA	CASSQDDAVNQPQHF	TGCGCCAGCAGCCAAGACGATGCGGTGAATCAGCCCCAGCATTTT